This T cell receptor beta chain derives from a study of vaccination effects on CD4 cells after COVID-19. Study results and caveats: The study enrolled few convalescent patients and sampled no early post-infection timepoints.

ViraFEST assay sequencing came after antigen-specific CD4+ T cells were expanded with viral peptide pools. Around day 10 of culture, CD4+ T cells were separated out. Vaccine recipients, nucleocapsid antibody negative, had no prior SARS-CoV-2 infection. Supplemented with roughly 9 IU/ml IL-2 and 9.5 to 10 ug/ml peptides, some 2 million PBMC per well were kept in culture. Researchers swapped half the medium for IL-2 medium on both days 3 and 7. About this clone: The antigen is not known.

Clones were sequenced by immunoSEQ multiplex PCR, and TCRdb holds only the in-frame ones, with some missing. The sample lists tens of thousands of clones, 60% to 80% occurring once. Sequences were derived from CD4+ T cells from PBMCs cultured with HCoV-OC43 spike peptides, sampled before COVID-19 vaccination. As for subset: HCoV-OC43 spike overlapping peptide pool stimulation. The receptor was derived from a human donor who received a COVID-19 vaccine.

The CDR3 reads CATSDSREGDTEAFF. The CDR3 nucleotides read TGTGCCACCAGTGATTCGAGGGAAGGGGACACTGAAGCTTTCTTT. The chain recombines TRBV24-1 with TRBJ1-1; TRBD1 is a possible D gene (5 bases). The CDR3 sequence is 15 residues long. V lost 2 bases to trimming and J lost 3 bases, with 12 bases between them. CDR1 is KGHDR and CDR2 is SFDVKD in the germline V gene.